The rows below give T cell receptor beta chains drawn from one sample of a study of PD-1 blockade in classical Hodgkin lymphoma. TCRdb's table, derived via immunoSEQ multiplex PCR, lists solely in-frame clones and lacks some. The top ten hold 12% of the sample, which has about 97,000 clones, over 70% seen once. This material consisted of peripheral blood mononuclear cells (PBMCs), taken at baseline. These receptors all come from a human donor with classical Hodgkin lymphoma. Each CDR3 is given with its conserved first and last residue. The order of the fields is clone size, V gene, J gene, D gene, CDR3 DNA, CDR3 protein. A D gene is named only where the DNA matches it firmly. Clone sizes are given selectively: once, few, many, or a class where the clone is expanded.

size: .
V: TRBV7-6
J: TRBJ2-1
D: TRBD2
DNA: TGTGCCAGCAGCGGTAGGACTAGCGAAGGGGAGCAGTTCTTC
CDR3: CASSGRTSEGEQFF

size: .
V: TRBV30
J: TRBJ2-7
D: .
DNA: TGTGCCTGGAGTTTTGGTGGAGGTCGCTCCTACGAGCAGTACTTC
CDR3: CAWSFGGGRSYEQYF

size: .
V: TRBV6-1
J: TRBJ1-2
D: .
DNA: TGTGCCAGCAGTGGTTCCGGGAACTATGGCTACACCTTC
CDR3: CASSGSGNYGYTF

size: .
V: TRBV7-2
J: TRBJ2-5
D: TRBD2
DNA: TGTGCCAGCAGCTCGGCGGGGGGGGAACAAGAGACCCAGTACTTC
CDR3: CASSSAGGEQETQYF

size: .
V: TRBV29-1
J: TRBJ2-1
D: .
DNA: TGCAGCGTTGTTTCACTAGCAAACAATGAGCAGTTCTTC
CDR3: CSVVSLANNEQFF

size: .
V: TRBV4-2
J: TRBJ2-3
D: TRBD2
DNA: TGTGCCAGCAGCCAGACCGCCATGGGTGCGGGGAGGGCCTTAGATACGCAGTATTTT
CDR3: CASSQTAMGAGRALDTQYF

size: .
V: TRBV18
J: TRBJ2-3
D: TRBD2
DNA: TGTGCCAGCTCCCTAACCCCACTAGCGGGGGGCACAGATACGCAGTATTTT
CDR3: CASSLTPLAGGTDTQYF

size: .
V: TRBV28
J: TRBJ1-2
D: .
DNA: TGTGCCAGCAGTTTAACGGAACAGGGTGTCTATGGCTACACCTTC
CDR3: CASSLTEQGVYGYTF

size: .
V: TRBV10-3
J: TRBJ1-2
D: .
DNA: TGTGCCATCAGTGAAGGTAACTATGGCTACACCTTC
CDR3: CAISEGNYGYTF

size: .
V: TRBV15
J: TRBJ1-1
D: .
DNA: TGTGCCACCAGCAGAGGGGGCACGGACACTGAAGCTTTCTTT
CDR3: CATSRGGTDTEAFF

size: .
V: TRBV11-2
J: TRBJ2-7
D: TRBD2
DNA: TGTGCCAGCAGACCAGGGGCTAGCGGGATTCCCTACGAGCAGTACTTC
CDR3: CASRPGASGIPYEQYF

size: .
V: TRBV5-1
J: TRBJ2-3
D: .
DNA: TGCGCCAGCAGCTTGGCTGGCCGCAGCACAGATACGCAGTATTTT
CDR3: CASSLAGRSTDTQYF

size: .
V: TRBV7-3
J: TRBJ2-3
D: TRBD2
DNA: TGTGCCAGCAGCCCCCGACTAGCGGGAGGGGTAGATACGCAGTATTTT
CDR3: CASSPRLAGGVDTQYF

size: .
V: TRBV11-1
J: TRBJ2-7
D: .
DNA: TGTGCCAGCAGCAGAAGTCCCGGGACCGAGCAGTACTTC
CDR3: CASSRSPGTEQYF

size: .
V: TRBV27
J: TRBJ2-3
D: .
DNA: TGTGCCAGTAGGGGGTTCGGGACGGATACGCAGTATTTT
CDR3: CASRGFGTDTQYF

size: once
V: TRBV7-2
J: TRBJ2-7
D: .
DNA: TGTGCCAGCAGCGACCGGAGGCAGGGCGTCTACGAGCAGTACTTC
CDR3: CASSDRRQGVYEQYF

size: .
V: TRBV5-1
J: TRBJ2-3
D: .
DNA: TGCGCCAGCAGCTTGGACGCCCCCGGTACAGGGACAGATACGCAGTATTTT
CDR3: CASSLDAPGTGTDTQYF

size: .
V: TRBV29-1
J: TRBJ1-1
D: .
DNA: TGCAGTGCAAAAGGAGGAACGGGCACTGAAGCTTTCTTT
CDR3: CSAKGGTGTEAFF

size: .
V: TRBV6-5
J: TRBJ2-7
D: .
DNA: TGTGCCAGCACCCCGAGGTGGGACTCCGCCTACGAGCAGTACTTC
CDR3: CASTPRWDSAYEQYF

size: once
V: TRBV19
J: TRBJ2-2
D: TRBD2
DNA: TGTGCCACCCGGGGGGGAACCACCACCGGGGAGCTGTTTTTT
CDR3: CATRGGTTTGELFF

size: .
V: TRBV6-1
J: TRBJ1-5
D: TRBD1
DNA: TGTGCCAGCAGAGAGGCAGGGGGGTATCAGCCCCAGCATTTT
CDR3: CASREAGGYQPQHF

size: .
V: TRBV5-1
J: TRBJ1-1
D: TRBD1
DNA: TGCGCCAGCAGCTTGCAGACAGGGTGGAGCACTGAAGCTTTCTTT
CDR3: CASSLQTGWSTEAFF

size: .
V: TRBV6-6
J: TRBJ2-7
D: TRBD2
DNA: TGTGCCAGCAGCAGGACTAGCGGGAGTTACGAGCAGTACTTC
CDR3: CASSRTSGSYEQYF

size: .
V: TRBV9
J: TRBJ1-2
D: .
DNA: TGTGCCAGCAGCTCCTCAAAAGGGAATTCTGGCTACACCTTC
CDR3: CASSSSKGNSGYTF

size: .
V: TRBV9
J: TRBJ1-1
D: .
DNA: TGTGCCAGCAGCGCAGGGGACGGCCTCCTGAACACTGAAGCTTTCTTT
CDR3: CASSAGDGLLNTEAFF

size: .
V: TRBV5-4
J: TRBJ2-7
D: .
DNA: TGTGCCAGCAGCGACAAGGGGTTGATCTACGAGCAGTACTTC
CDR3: CASSDKGLIYEQYF

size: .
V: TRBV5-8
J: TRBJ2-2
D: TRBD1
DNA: TGTGCCAGCAGCCCGCAGGGGGCGCGGAACACCGGGGAGCTGTTTTTT
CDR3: CASSPQGARNTGELFF

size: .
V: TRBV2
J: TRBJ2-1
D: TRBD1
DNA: TGTGCCAGCAGTGATAGGGACAGGGTGGTCTTC
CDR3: CASSDRDRVVF

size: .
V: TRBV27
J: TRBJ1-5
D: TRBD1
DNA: TGTGCCAGCAGACCTGGGACAGGGGGTAATCAGCCCCAGCATTTT
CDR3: CASRPGTGGNQPQHF

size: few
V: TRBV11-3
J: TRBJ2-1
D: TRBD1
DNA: TGTGCCAGCAGCTCACAGGGGTCCTACAATGAGCAGTTCTTC
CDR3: CASSSQGSYNEQFF

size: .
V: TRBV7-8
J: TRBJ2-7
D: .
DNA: TGTGCCAGCAGCTTGCGGGCCCCCACCTACGAGCAGTACTTC
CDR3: CASSLRAPTYEQYF

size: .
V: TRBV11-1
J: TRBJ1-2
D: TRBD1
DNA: TGTGCCAGCAGCCGACAGGGCAGGGGCTACACCTTC
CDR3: CASSRQGRGYTF

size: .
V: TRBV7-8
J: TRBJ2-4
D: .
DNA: TGTGCCAGCAGCTCGGGACATCAAACGGGCATTCAGTACTTC
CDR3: CASSSGHQTGIQYF

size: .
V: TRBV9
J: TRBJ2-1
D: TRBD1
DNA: TGTGCCAGCAGCCTGGACAGGGGCGGTTACAATGAGCAGTTCTTC
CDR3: CASSLDRGGYNEQFF

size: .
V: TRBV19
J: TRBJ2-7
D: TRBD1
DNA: TGTGCCAGTAGTCAAGGGACAGGGGCGGCCTACGAGCAGTACTTC
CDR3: CASSQGTGAAYEQYF

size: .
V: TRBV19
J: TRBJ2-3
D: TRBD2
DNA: TGTGCCAGTAGTAACCCACAGCGGGAAAACACAGATACGCAGTATTTT
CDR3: CASSNPQRENTDTQYF

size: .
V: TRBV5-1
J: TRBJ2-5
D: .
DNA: TGCGCCAGCAGCTTGGGGCTAGTAGAGACCCAGTACTTC
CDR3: CASSLGLVETQYF

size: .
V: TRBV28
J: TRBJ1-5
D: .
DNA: TGTGCCAGCCTGACACAGGGCTATCAGCCCCAGCATTTT
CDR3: CASLTQGYQPQHF

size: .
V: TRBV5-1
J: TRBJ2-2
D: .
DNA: TGCGCCAGCAAACTACGGGATGCCGGGGAGCTGTTTTTT
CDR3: CASKLRDAGELFF

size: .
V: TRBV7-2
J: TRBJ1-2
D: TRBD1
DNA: TGTGCCAGCAGCTTACCGGCAGGGGGCGTAAGCTATGGCTACACCTTC
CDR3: CASSLPAGGVSYGYTF